One sample yielded the 5 T cell receptor beta chains listed below, sequenced in a study of T cell repertoires in cytomegalovirus infection. MiXCR, run by TCRdb on the reads, gives a single entry per CDR3 protein. The profile covers about 180,000 distinct CDR3 sequences, with 14% appearing a single time and 27% taken by the ten largest. Sample: PBMCs. The receptors stem from a human donor in good health (CMV status not recorded). Some clones in this sample may be carry-over from other donors' samples.

V is TRBV28 and J is TRBJ1-1, with a weak D call TRBD1 (5 bases). Between the trimmed V and J ends, which lost 5 bases and 11 bases, there was a span of 15 bases. The CDR3 is 12 residues long. In germline, CDR1 is MDHEN, CDR2 SYDVKM. CDR3 sequence reads: CASSGAGLGAFF. In DNA form, the CDR3 reads TGTGCCAGCAGTGGGGCAGGACTTGGTGCTTTCTTT.

This clonotype has ten or more counts. This chain connects TRBV29-1 to TRBJ1-1, with a possible D match to TRBD1 (5 bases). The CDR3 runs 19 residues. Per germline, CDR1 SQVTM and CDR2 ANQGSEA. V gave up 6 bases and J gave up 0 bases, with 29 bases separating them. The CDR3 nucleotides read TGCAGCGTGGCTGGGGGTATCCATCAACTACCGATATTGAACACTGAAGCTTTCTTT. Translated: CSVAGGIHQLPILNTEAFF. Looking up the rest from reference TRBV29-1 and TRBJ1-1 gives the full variable domain: SAVISQKPSRDICQRGTSLTIQCQVDSQVTMMFWYRQQPGQSLTLIATANQGSEATYESGFVIDKFPISRPNLTFSTLTVSNMSPEDSSIYLCSVAGGIHQLPILNTEAFFGQGTRLTVV.

V and J are TRBV29-1 and TRBJ1-1; D is undetermined. The CDR3 sequence is 13 residues long. Trimming removed 3 bases from V and 1 base from J, with 9 bases in between. Germline V CDR1 and CDR2: SQVTM, ANQGSEA. This chain's CDR3 is CSVDAGSNTEAFF. CDR3 coding DNA: TGCAGCGTTGATGCGGGTTCGAACACTGAAGCTTTCTTT. Full variable domain (rest looked up from reference TRBV29-1 and TRBJ1-1): SAVISQKPSRDICQRGTSLTIQCQVDSQVTMMFWYRQQPGQSLTLIATANQGSEATYESGFVIDKFPISRPNLTFSTLTVSNMSPEDSSIYLCSVDAGSNTEAFFGQGTRLTVV.

This clonotype appeared a few times. This chain joins TRBV20-1 and TRBJ1-5, with unresolved D. Per the germline V gene, CDR1 is DFQATT and CDR2 is SNEGSKA (reference sequence). The germline V and J ends were trimmed by 3 bases and 3 bases, with 9 bases remaining between them. This CDR3 region has 13 residues. CDR3 nucleotide sequence: TGCAGTGCTAGTACAACCCACAATCAGCCCCAGCATTTT. As protein: CSASTTHNQPQHF.

The chain carries TRBV5-1 and TRBJ2-3, with 8 bases aligning to TRBD1. V was clipped by 5 bases and J by 2 bases; unmatched bases: 7. This CDR3 is 15 amino acids long. CDR1 and CDR2 (germline): SGHRS, YFSETQ. CDR3 coding DNA: TGCGCCAGCAGGGCGAGGGGACAGGACACAGATACGCAGTATTTT. Translating it yields CASRARGQDTDTQYF.